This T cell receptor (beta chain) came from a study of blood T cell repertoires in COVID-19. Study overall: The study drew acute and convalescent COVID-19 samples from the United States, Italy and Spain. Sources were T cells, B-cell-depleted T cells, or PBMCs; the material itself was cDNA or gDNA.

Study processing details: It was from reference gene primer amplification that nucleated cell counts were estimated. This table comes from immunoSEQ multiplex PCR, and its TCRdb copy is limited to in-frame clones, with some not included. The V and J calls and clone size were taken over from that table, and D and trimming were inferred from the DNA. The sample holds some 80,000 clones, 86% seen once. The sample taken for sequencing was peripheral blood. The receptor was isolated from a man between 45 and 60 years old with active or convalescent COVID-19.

The CDR3 region is CASRSSGANVLTF. CDR3 nucleotides: TGTGCCAGCCGTTCCTCTGGGGCCAACGTCCTGACTTTC. J is TRBJ2-6 and V is TRBV7-2; D is unresolved. The CDR3 is 13 amino acids. Between the trimmed V and J ends, which lost 8 bases and 0 bases, there was a span of 5 bases. The germline gives CDR1 SGHTA, CDR2 FQGNSA.